These 30 T cell receptor beta chains originate from one sample sequenced in a study of regulatory T cells in long-lasting Graves disease. Time point here: newly diagnosed GD, antithyroid drugs for less than 3 months. PBMCs provided the RNA from which the TCR library was made. Investigators prepared the TCR beta libraries by applying iRepertoire HTBI primers and Arm-PCR of CDR3 regions. TCRdb passed the multiplex PCR reads through MiXCR, listing each CDR3 protein once. The sample includes 450,000 to 600,000 distinct CDR3 sequences, about 13% of them seen just once. This sample was shared with a second study, whose subject was T cells in Graves' hyperthyroidism and ophthalmopathy.

The source was peripheral blood mononuclear cells (PBMCs), collected at new diagnosis, from a patient treated with antithyroid drugs. The receptors were gathered from a man aged 25 to 45 with Graves disease.

The V and J genes are TRBV12-3 or TRBV12-4 and TRBJ2-7; 11 nucleotides agree with TRBD1. The length of the CDR3 is 14 residues. V lost 4 bases to trimming and J lost 6 bases; unmatched junction nucleotides: 5. Written as DNA, the CDR3 is TGTGCCAGCAGTTCGGGACAGGGGGGGCTCGAGCAGTACTTC. This gives the protein CASSSGQGGLEQYF.

This clonotype was seen ten or more times. The rearrangement joins TRBV3-1 to TRBJ2-7; no reliable D call. From germline, CDR1 is LGHDT and CDR2 YNNKEL (reference sequence). V gave up 1 base and J gave up 6 bases, with 10 bases separating them. This CDR3 has 13 amino acids. CDR3 protein: CASSQGASGEQYF. CDR3 DNA: TGTGCCAGCAGCCAAGGCGCCTCCGGCGAGCAGTACTTC.

In this sample, this clonotype turned up a few times. This chain joins TRBV9 and TRBJ2-3; unclear D gene. Per the germline V gene, CDR1 is SGDLS and CDR2 is YYNGEE. The ends were cut back, 3 bases at V and 4 bases at J, with 9 bases in the middle. The CDR3 loop spans 13 amino acids. CDR3 sequence (DNA): TGTGCCAGCAGCGACCCCTTATCAGATACGCAGTATTTT. Residues: CASSDPLSDTQYF.

About this clonotype itself: A much larger clone lies a single base off, so this may be a read error. The chain couples TRBV27 to TRBJ2-3, with 7 bases aligning to TRBD1. CDR1 is MNHEY and CDR2 is SMNVEV in the germline V gene (reference sequence). This CDR3 has 15 residues. The CDR3: CATSSRTGGSDTRYF. For the CDR3, the DNA is TGTGCCACCTCTAGCCGGACAGGTGGCTCAGATACGCGGTATTTT.

A few counts support this clonotype. This chain joins TRBV29-1 and TRBJ2-7; maybe TRBD2 (5 bases). Germline V gene data show CDR1 as SQVTM and CDR2 as ANQGSEA. The CDR3 spans 14 residues. The V end lost 1 base, the J end lost 2 bases, and 12 bases lay between the germline ends. CDR3 region: CSVEVIGSAYEQYF. As DNA, the CDR3 is TGCAGCGTTGAAGTAATAGGGAGTGCCTACGAGCAGTACTTC.

Only a few counts were recorded for this clonotype. V is TRBV20-1 and J is TRBJ2-1; the match to TRBD2 covers 10 bases. This CDR3 is 15 amino acids long. With V trimmed by 6 bases and J by 3 bases, 8 bases remained unmatched. Germline V gene data show CDR1 as DFQATT and CDR2 as SNEGSKA (reference sequence). The CDR3 DNA reads as TGCAGTGCCAACTTAGCGGGAGGCTACTACAATGAGCAGTTCTTC. This translates into CSANLAGGYYNEQFF.

This clonotype was picked up a small number of times. V and J are TRBV9 and TRBJ2-3; tentative D call: TRBD1 (6 bases). The CDR3 spans 15 residues. Per the germline V gene, CDR1 is SGDLS and CDR2 is YYNGEE. V dropped 4 bases and J dropped 3 bases, with 15 bases sitting between them. CDR3 sequence (DNA): TGTGCCAGCAGCTCAGGTGGGGGCGGAACAGATACGCAGTATTTT. Its protein product is CASSSGGGGTDTQYF.

This clonotype was seen many times. The V gene is TRBV27, the J gene TRBJ1-6, with D unresolved. The CDR3 runs to 16 residues. CDR1 is MNHEY, CDR2 SMNVEV, per germline (reference sequence). V shed 2 bases and J shed 5 bases, with 13 bases lying between them. Here the CDR3 reads CASSLGSGRNNSPLHF. The CDR3 coding sequence is TGTGCCAGCAGTTTAGGCTCGGGCAGAAATAATTCACCCCTCCACTTT.

This clonotype was recorded a few times. The chain employs TRBV20-1 and TRBJ1-1; D ambiguous. From germline, CDR1 is DFQATT and CDR2 SNEGSKA (reference sequence). The CDR3 extends over 11 amino acids. CDR3 coding DNA: TGCAGGGCCGTGATGGGGTCCAAAGCTTTCTTT. Translation: CRAVMGSKAFF.

This clonotype appeared many times. Written as DNA, the CDR3 is TGTGCCTGGAGGGGCGGGACTAGCGGGAGACCCCAGTACTTC. Translating gives CAWRGGTSGRPQYF. The V call is TRBV30, the J call TRBJ2-5, with 14 positions matching TRBD2. J gave up 9 bases and V 3 bases, and 6 bases lay outside the gene matches. Looked up from germline, CDR1 is GTSNPN and CDR2 is SVGIG (reference sequence). The CDR3 is made up of 14 amino acids.

In regard to this clonotype: A read error is possible here, since a much larger clone lies one base away. This chain links TRBV6-1 with TRBJ2-3; TRBD1 agrees at 8 bases. V lost 7 bases to trimming and J lost 3 bases; unmatched junction nucleotides: 6. There are 14 residues in the CDR3. Germline V lookup: CDR1 MNHNS, CDR2 SASEGT. CDR3 amino acids: CASTVQGATDTQYF. CDR3 nucleotides: TGTGCCAGCACCGTCCAGGGGGCAACAGATACGCAGTATTTT.

The rearrangement links TRBV30 to TRBJ1-2; 8 nucleotides align to TRBD1. CDR1 is GTSNPN, CDR2 SVGIG, per germline (reference sequence). This CDR3 has 14 residues. V gave up 4 bases and J gave up 7 bases; unmatched junction bases: 11. The chain's CDR3 is CAWTRTGFIGGYTF. CDR3 sequence (DNA): TGTGCCTGGACTAGGACAGGGTTCATAGGTGGCTACACCTTC.

This clonotype was observed a few times. The chain carries TRBV19 and TRBJ2-3; 9 bases match TRBD2. The germline V gene encodes CDR1 LNHDA and CDR2 SQIVND (reference sequence). Trimming at V came to 5 bases and at J to 3 bases, leaving 9 bases not matched to a gene. This CDR3 is built from 16 residues. CDR3: CASSAALAGLTDTQYF. The DNA of the CDR3 is TGTGCCAGTAGTGCCGCTCTAGCGGGATTAACAGATACGCAGTATTTT.

This clonotype has just a few counts. The chain has TRBV5-5 and TRBJ2-1; D is possibly TRBD1 or TRBD2 (5 bases each). Germline CDR1 and CDR2: SGHKS and YYEKEE (reference sequence). The ends were cut back, 4 bases at V and 0 bases at J, with 17 bases in the middle. The CDR3 contains 17 residues. CDR3 DNA sequence: TGTGCCAGCAGCCCGGCACCGGGACCCCTCTCCTACAATGAGCAGTTCTTC. As protein: CASSPAPGPLSYNEQFF.

This sequence joins TRBV9 and TRBJ1-5, with D unresolved. Germline lookup yields CDR1 SGDLS and CDR2 YYNGEE. Trimming shortened V by 2 bases and J by 5 bases, and 14 bases separated the two germline ends. CDR3 length equals 15 residues. The CDR3 is CASSVGEGWDQPQHF. In DNA form, the CDR3 reads TGTGCCAGCAGCGTGGGCGAGGGTTGGGATCAGCCCCAGCATTTT.

This clonotype was counted at least ten times. The chain is built from TRBV18 and TRBJ2-3; D is perhaps TRBD2 (5 bases). The V gene lost 0 bases and the J gene lost 1 base, with 11 bases spanning the gap. Germline lookup yields CDR1 KGHSH and CDR2 LQKENI. The CDR3 is made up of 16 amino acids. This chain's CDR3 is CASSPPGVAGTDTQYF. The CDR3 DNA reads as TGTGCCAGCTCACCACCGGGAGTTGCAGGCACAGATACGCAGTATTTT.

This clonotype was counted at least ten times. The chain employs TRBV27 and TRBJ2-7; D is possibly TRBD2 (6 bases). V lost 0 bases to trimming and J lost 9 bases, with 15 bases between them. The CDR3 is 14 amino acids. The germline CDR1 and CDR2 sequences are MNHEY and SMNVEV (reference sequence). This CDR3 is CASSLSYPGEWQYF. CDR3 in DNA: TGTGCCAGCAGTTTATCGTACCCGGGGGAGTGGCAGTACTTC.

This clonotype has only a few counts. V usage is TRBV7-9 and J usage is TRBJ1-1; no firm D call. The CDR3 covers 14 residues. V dropped 1 base and J dropped 6 bases, with 12 bases sitting between them. The germline V gene has CDR1 SEHNR and CDR2 FQNEAQ (reference sequence). CDR3 loop: CASSLEAGTPEAFF. CDR3 coding DNA: TGTGCCAGCAGCTTAGAGGCGGGAACGCCTGAAGCTTTCTTT.

This clonotype showed up many times. The chain uses TRBV19 and TRBJ1-1, with unresolved D. V was clipped by 10 bases and J by 2 bases, with 17 bases between them. The germline V gene encodes CDR1 LNHDA and CDR2 SQIVND (reference sequence). CDR3 length: 14 amino acids. CDR3 sequence reads: CAIKSPGYNTEAFF. Written as DNA, the CDR3 is TGTGCCATTAAATCGCCGGGATACAACACTGAAGCTTTCTTT.

This clonotype was picked up many times. V and J are TRBV3-1 and TRBJ2-5; D gene ambiguous. This CDR3 contains 12 residues. V was cut by 3 bases and J by 3 bases, with 5 bases left in between. CDR1 LGHDT and CDR2 YNNKEL come from the germline V gene (reference sequence). The CDR3 loop reads CASSQEEETQYF. In DNA, the CDR3 is TGTGCCAGCAGCCAGGAAGAAGAGACCCAGTACTTC.

The sample holds a few counts of this clonotype. The V gene is TRBV13, the J gene TRBJ1-3; D unclear. Trimming removed 0 bases from V and 4 bases from J, with 10 bases in between. Germline CDR1 and CDR2: PRHDT and FYEKMQ (reference sequence). The CDR3 contains 15 residues. The DNA for the CDR3 is TGTGCCAGCAGCTTAGGTCGAGTACAAGGAAACACCATATATTTT. It codes for CASSLGRVQGNTIYF. The full variable domain, in which reference TRBV13 and TRBJ1-3 provide the parts outside the CDR3, is AAGVIQSPRHLIKEKRETATLKCYPIPRHDTVYWYQQGPGQDPQFLISFYEKMQSDKGSIPDRFSAQQFSDYHSELNMSSLELGDSALYFCASSLGRVQGNTIYFGEGSWLTVV.

This clonotype was observed at least ten times. The gene calls are TRBV29-1 and TRBJ1-2; 7 bases agree with TRBD1. Germline V gene data show CDR1 as SQVTM and CDR2 as ANQGSEA. The J segment lost 5 bases and the V segment lost 3 bases, leaving 9 bases of the junction unmatched. This CDR3 comprises 14 residues. The CDR3 DNA is TGCAGCGTTGACCTACCGGGACAGATATATGGCTACACCTTC. Its translation: CSVDLPGQIYGYTF.

This clonotype was counted many times. The rearrangement uses TRBV6-1 and TRBJ1-1, with 8 bases matching TRBD1. After removal of 6 bases from V and 6 bases from J, the junction contained 0 bases not matched to a gene. The CDR3 spans 11 residues. Germline values: CDR1 MNHNS, CDR2 SASEGT. DNA for the CDR3: TGTGCCAGCAGACAGGGGGCTGAAGCTTTCTTT. This gives the protein CASRQGAEAFF.

This clonotype was observed many times. V and J are TRBV20-1 and TRBJ2-5, with D hard to call. CDR3 length: 13 amino acids. V dropped 0 bases and J dropped 2 bases, with 7 bases sitting between them. Germline V CDR1 and CDR2: DFQATT, SNEGSKA (reference sequence). The CDR3 here is CSARDTLQETQYF. Written as DNA, the CDR3 is TGCAGTGCTAGAGATACCCTACAAGAGACCCAGTACTTC.

This clonotype came up a few times. V gene TRBV20-1 combines with J gene TRBJ2-1; D may be TRBD1 (6 bases). This CDR3 has 13 amino acids. The germline CDR1 and CDR2 sequences are DFQATT and SNEGSKA (reference sequence). V was trimmed by 7 bases and J by 5 bases, leaving 15 bases between them. For the CDR3, the DNA is TGCAGTGTAGGGGGAGACGCGGACAATGAGCAGTTCTTC. Amino acid sequence: CSVGGDADNEQFF.

This clonotype was recorded at least ten times. The J gene is TRBJ1-4, the V gene TRBV27; D remains unclear. Germline lookup yields CDR1 MNHEY and CDR2 SMNVEV (reference sequence). The germline V and J ends were trimmed by 2 bases and 4 bases, with 14 bases remaining between them. The CDR3 contains 16 residues. CDR3 nucleotides: TGTGCCAGCAGTTTAGGGTACCGGCTCGGTAATGAAAAACTGTTTTTT. It specifies CASSLGYRLGNEKLFF.

This chain uses TRBV27 with TRBJ2-7; D may be TRBD1 (5 bases). Germline CDR1 is MNHEY and CDR2 is SMNVEV (reference sequence). The CDR3 totals 13 residues. V lost 6 bases and J lost 9, with 18 bases in between. The CDR3 region is CASRQAQGVVQYF. As DNA, the CDR3 is TGTGCCAGCAGGCAGGCGCAGGGCGTTGTGCAGTACTTC.

There are many counts of this clonotype. The CDR3 loop is CAGAGEVTGELFF. The DNA of the CDR3 is TGTGCCGGAGCGGGAGAGGTTACCGGGGAGCTGTTTTTT. The V and J genes are TRBV2 and TRBJ2-2; 8 bases fit TRBD2. Per germline, CDR1 SNHLY and CDR2 FYNNEI. The CDR3 runs to 13 residues. After removal of 11 bases from V and 5 bases from J, the junction contained 7 bases not matched to a gene.

This clonotype was seen at least ten times. The chain recombines TRBV27 with TRBJ2-7; D tentatively reads TRBD1 or TRBD2 (6 bases each). Looked up from germline, CDR1 is MNHEY and CDR2 is SMNVEV (reference sequence). This CDR3 is 15 amino acids long. Trimming took 3 bases from V and 0 from J, leaving 12 bases between them. This CDR3 is CASSLGGHRSYEQYF. For the CDR3, the DNA is TGTGCCAGCAGTTTGGGGGGACATCGCTCCTACGAGCAGTACTTC.

This clonotype was counted many times. The chain has TRBV7-9 and TRBJ1-3, with D uncertain. The V end was cut by 1 base, the J end by 0 bases, with 10 bases between. Germline CDR1 is SEHNR and CDR2 is FQNEAQ (reference sequence). This CDR3 is 16 amino acids long. The CDR3 loop is CASSLVAAFSGNTIYF. CDR3 bases: TGTGCCAGCAGCTTAGTGGCCGCTTTCTCTGGAAACACCATATATTTT. Based on the CDR3 plus reference TRBV7-9 and TRBJ1-3, the full variable domain is DTGVSQNPRHKITKRGQNVTFRCDPISEHNRLYWYRQTLGQGPEFLTYFQNEAQLEKSRLLSDRFSAERPKGSFSTLEIQRTEQGDSAMYLCASSLVAAFSGNTIYFGEGSWLTVV.